These T cell receptor beta chains were read from a single sample in a study of blood T cell repertoires in COVID-19. Method: immunoSEQ multiplex PCR; TCRdb's copy keeps in-frame clones and lacks some. The sample contains 200,000 or so clones, 80% to 90% of which appear only once. The sequenced material came from PBMCs or T cells enriched from blood (not recorded which). Every receptor here comes from a woman aged 18-30 years who had recovered from COVID-19. Each CDR3 is given with its conserved first and last residue. The D gene is left open where the match is weak. Clone size is stated in some rows and not others, as once, few, many or a class when expanded.

j_call clone_size v_call cdr3_length d_call cdr3_nt cdr3_aa
TRBJ1-1 NA TRBV10-3 14 NA TGTGCCATCAGTGAGCTACAGGGTAACACTGAAGCTTTCTTT CAISELQGNTEAFF
TRBJ2-1 NA TRBV27 13 NA TGTGCCAGCAGTCCTCAGGGGTGGGGTGAGCAGTTCTTC CASSPQGWGEQFF
TRBJ2-7 NA TRBV28 16 TRBD1 TGTGCCAGCAGCCAGGGGACAGGGGGGCTCCCCTACGAGCAGTACTTC CASSQGTGGLPYEQYF
TRBJ1-1 NA TRBV4-2 18 TRBD1 TGTGCCAGCAGCCGCAAAAGGGGACAGAATATAATTAACACTGAAGCTTTCTTT CASSRKRGQNIINTEAFF
TRBJ2-7 NA TRBV9 15 TRBD1 TGTGCCAGCAGCGTAGCGGGACAGGGCGAGTACGAGCAGTACTTC CASSVAGQGEYEQYF
TRBJ1-2 NA TRBV4-2 13 TRBD1 TGTGCCAGCAACGACAGGGATGGCTATGGCTACACCTTC CASNDRDGYGYTF
TRBJ1-3 NA TRBV5-1 17 NA TGCGCCAGCAGCACCGGACTGACCCCCGGACAGGGAAACACCATATATTTT CASSTGLTPGQGNTIYF
TRBJ1-1 NA TRBV5-1 14 NA TGCGCCAGCAGCTCCGGGGTGGGGAACACTGAAGCTTTCTTT CASSSGVGNTEAFF
TRBJ1-1 NA TRBV29-1 12 NA TGCAGCGTTGATCCGTTGAACACTGAAGCTTTCTTT CSVDPLNTEAFF
TRBJ2-7 NA TRBV29-1 13 NA TGCAGCGTTGGGAACAGGGCGTCCTACGAGCAGTACTTC CSVGNRASYEQYF
TRBJ1-3 NA TRBV5-1 15 NA TGCGCCAGCAGCCTGGGACGGAGCTCTGGAAACACCATATATTTT CASSLGRSSGNTIYF
TRBJ2-7 few TRBV7-3 15 TRBD1 TGTGCCAGCGCACTGACAGGGGGCGATGCCTACGAGCAGTACTTC CASALTGGDAYEQYF
TRBJ1-5 NA TRBV19 18 TRBD1 TGTGCCAGTATGCGGAGCAGGGGGCAGGTGGGAACTTATCAGCCCCAGCATTTT CASMRSRGQVGTYQPQHF
TRBJ2-3 NA TRBV28 17 TRBD1 TGTGCCAGCAGTTTCCCCGGGACAGGGCTGAGGACAGATACGCAGTATTTT CASSFPGTGLRTDTQYF
TRBJ1-2 NA TRBV11-2 17 NA TGTGCCAGCAGCTCTTCTTTCCAAGCCTTTTCTAACTATGGCTACACCTTC CASSSSFQAFSNYGYTF
TRBJ1-2 NA TRBV5-1 14 TRBD1 TGCGCCAGCAGGCCAGGGGGGTATGAGTATGGCTACACCTTC CASRPGGYEYGYTF
TRBJ2-5 once TRBV5-6 15 TRBD1 TGTGCCAGCAGCTACGGCGACAGGGACGGGGAGACCCAGTACTTC CASSYGDRDGETQYF
TRBJ2-7 NA TRBV6-5 14 TRBD2 TGTGCCAGCAGTTACTCGGGGACTACCTACGAGCAGTACTTC CASSYSGTTYEQYF
TRBJ1-1 once TRBV27 15 NA TGTGCCAGCAGGGCGGTAGACAGGTTTTACACTGAAGCTTTCTTT CASRAVDRFYTEAFF